Below, 32 T cell receptor beta chains from the same sample are listed, as sequenced in a study of T-cell reconstitution after alpha-beta-depleted transplantation in children. Preparation of the TCRbeta library was carried out with unique molecular identifiers. One entry per CDR3 protein, called by TCRdb with MiXCR from the PCR reads. The sample records about 360,000 distinct CDR3 sequences, about an eighth being singletons. The sequences come from PBMCs, collected from the stem cell graft. All receptors come from a human donor who donated a stem cell graft to a child with Fanconi anemia.

This clonotype was observed a handful of times. Written as DNA, the CDR3 is TGTGCCAGCAGTCCACTCCGGCTAGCCTACAATGAGCAGTTCTTC. Protein: CASSPLRLAYNEQFF. V usage is TRBV12-3 or TRBV12-4 and J usage is TRBJ2-1; D ambiguous. The CDR3 runs 15 residues. The V end lost 5 bases, the J end lost 2 bases, and 13 bases lay between the germline ends.

The J gene is TRBJ2-1, the V gene TRBV4-3, with 14 bases lining up with TRBD2. The V and J ends lost 0 bases and 7 bases, in that order; junction bases with no gene match: 8. This CDR3 spans 18 amino acids. Germline assignment: CDR1 LGHNA and CDR2 YSLEER. CDR3 in amino acids: CASSQDGTSGGLGNEQFF. The CDR3 DNA sequence: TGCGCCAGCAGCCAAGATGGGACTAGCGGGGGTCTTGGGAATGAGCAGTTCTTC.

This clonotype was picked up a small number of times. The chain couples TRBV15 to TRBJ1-1; TRBD1 aligns across 9 bases. Germline CDR1 LNHNV, CDR2 YYDKDF (reference sequence). V was clipped by 0 bases and J by 5 bases; unmatched bases: 1. This CDR3 is built from 14 residues. The DNA of the CDR3 is TGTGCCACCAGCAGAGATGGACAGGGGACTGAAGCTTTCTTT. This translates into CATSRDGQGTEAFF.

This clonotype has ten or more counts. The genes are TRBV5-1 and TRBJ1-1; D uncertain. V lost 0 bases and J 1 base, leaving 7 bases between the germline ends. The length of the CDR3 is 14 residues. CDR1 and CDR2 (germline): SGHRS, YFSETQ. CDR3 in amino acids: CASSLDSRNTEAFF. In DNA form, the CDR3 reads TGCGCCAGCAGCTTGGACAGCCGGAACACTGAAGCTTTCTTT.

This clonotype was detected many times. J is TRBJ2-1 and V is TRBV2; D not certain. This CDR3 contains 13 residues. The germline V and J ends were trimmed by 6 bases and 2 bases, with 8 bases remaining between them. Germline CDR1 and CDR2: SNHLY and FYNNEI. The CDR3 sequence is CASSVSAYNEQFF. CDR3 DNA sequence: TGTGCCAGCAGCGTGTCGGCCTACAATGAGCAGTTCTTC.

This clonotype appeared a few times. The chain carries TRBV9 and TRBJ2-1, with a tentative D call TRBD1 (6 bases). The CDR3 has 14 amino acids. Germline V CDR1 and CDR2: SGDLS, YYNGEE. V shed 3 bases and J shed 8 bases, with 15 bases lying between them. For the CDR3, the DNA is TGTGCCAGCAGCGCCGACAGGTTAGAGGATGAGCAGTTCTTC. It is translated as CASSADRLEDEQFF. The full variable domain, rest sourced from reference TRBV9 and TRBJ2-1, is DSGVTQTPKHLITATGQRVTLRCSPRSGDLSVYWYQQSLDQGLQFLIQYYNGEERAKGNILERFSAQQFPDLHSELNLSSLELGDSALYFCASSADRLEDEQFFGPGTRLTVL.

This clonotype showed up just a few times. The V call is TRBV6-5, the J call TRBJ2-3; D gene ambiguous. Looked up from germline, CDR1 is MNHEY and CDR2 is SVGAGI. V lost 0 bases, J lost 4 bases, and 8 bases lay in between. The CDR3 runs 14 residues. The CDR3 bases are TGTGCCAGCAGTTACTCCGAGGCGGCAGATACGCAGTATTTT. The encoded protein is CASSYSEAADTQYF.

This clonotype was detected a few times. V usage is TRBV4-3 and J usage is TRBJ2-5; no clear D gene. CDR3 length: 16 amino acids. CDR1 is LGHNA, CDR2 YSLEER, per germline. V was pared by 1 base and J by 3 bases, with 15 bases between. The CDR3 sequence: CASSQGTQSEEETQYF. The CDR3 DNA reads as TGCGCCAGCAGCCAAGGAACCCAAAGTGAGGAAGAGACCCAGTACTTC.

The chain combines TRBV6-1 with TRBJ1-1; tentative D call: TRBD1 (5 bases). CDR1 and CDR2 (germline): MNHNS, SASEGT. This CDR3 has 14 residues. Trimming took 2 bases from V and 5 from J, leaving 12 bases between them. The CDR3 DNA reads as TGTGCCAGCAGTGAACAGGGCCACGGGACTGAAGCTTTCTTT. It specifies CASSEQGHGTEAFF.

This clonotype was recorded a few times. J is TRBJ2-2 and V is TRBV5-1; 7 bases map to TRBD1. The length of the CDR3 is 15 residues. Trimming removed 4 bases from V and 4 bases from J; junction bases left unmatched: 7. CDR1 is SGHRS, CDR2 YFSETQ, per germline. Here the CDR3 reads CASSRVQGTTGELFF. Here the CDR3 DNA reads TGCGCCAGCAGCCGCGTACAGGGGACCACCGGGGAGCTGTTTTTT.

The rearrangement uses TRBV5-1 and TRBJ2-5; 9 bases match TRBD2. CDR1 is SGHRS, CDR2 YFSETQ, per germline. Losses at the gene ends were 1 base for V and 6 bases for J; bases not matched to a gene: 7. This CDR3 region has 15 residues. CDR3 region: CASSLLSGGIKTQYF. The CDR3 coding sequence is TGCGCCAGCAGCTTGTTGAGCGGGGGGATAAAGACCCAGTACTTC. Full variable domain (rest looked up from reference TRBV5-1 and TRBJ2-5): KAGVTQTPRYLIKTRGQQVTLSCSPISGHRSVSWYQQTPGQGLQFLFEYFSETQRNKGNFPGRFSGRQFSNSRSEMNVSTLELGDSALYLCASSLLSGGIKTQYFGPGTRLLVL.

This clonotype was seen a few times. V gene TRBV12-3 or TRBV12-4 combines with J gene TRBJ1-2; no firm D call. This CDR3 is 13 amino acids long. V lost 7 bases and J lost 6, with 15 bases in between. The CDR3 nucleotides are TGTGCCAGCACCCAAGGGAACGTCAATGGCTACACCTTC. It encodes CASTQGNVNGYTF.

In this sample, this clonotype turned up many times. The CDR3 reads CSAPDGGLGEQYF. DNA of the CDR3: TGCAGTGCTCCCGACGGGGGGCTGGGCGAGCAGTACTTC. V and J are TRBV20-1 and TRBJ2-7, with D maybe TRBD2 (7 bases). Germline-derived CDR1 and CDR2 are DFQATT and SNEGSKA (reference sequence). This CDR3 contains 13 residues. Deletions cut 5 bases from V and 6 bases from J, with 17 bases between.

The V and J genes are TRBV2 and TRBJ1-5, with a possible D match to TRBD1 (6 bases). This CDR3 contains 14 residues. Trimming shortened V by 7 bases and J by 9 bases, and 19 bases separated the two germline ends. Germline assignment: CDR1 SNHLY and CDR2 FYNNEI. CDR3 nucleotide sequence: TGTGCCAGCACCAAAGGGGGGCCTGGCGGGCCCCAGCATTTT. Translating gives CASTKGGPGGPQHF.

This chain joins TRBV18 and TRBJ1-1; D possibly corresponds to TRBD1 (5 bases). The germline CDR1 and CDR2 sequences are KGHSH and LQKENI. The length of the CDR3 is 14 residues. V was pared by 4 bases and J by 1 base, with 10 bases between. CDR3 amino acids: CASSQDSGNTEAFF. The CDR3 DNA follows: TGTGCCAGCTCACAAGACAGCGGGAACACTGAAGCTTTCTTT. Looking up the rest from reference TRBV18 and TRBJ1-1 gives the full variable domain: NAGVMQNPRHLVRRRGQEARLRCSPMKGHSHVYWYRQLPEEGLKFMVYLQKENIIDESGMPKERFSAEFPKEGPSILRIQQVVRGDSAAYFCASSQDSGNTEAFFGQGTRLTVV.

In this sample, this clonotype turned up many times. The rearrangement uses TRBV7-9 and TRBJ1-1, with D uncertain. This CDR3 has 17 amino acids. Germline lookup yields CDR1 SEHNR and CDR2 FQNEAQ (reference sequence). The V end lost 2 bases, the J end lost 4 bases, and 20 bases lay between the germline ends. The CDR3 nucleotides read TGTGCCAGCAGCTTATTAGAGGCCTTGAAGCCAGGCACTGAAGCTTTCTTT. Its translation is CASSLLEALKPGTEAFF.

The J gene is TRBJ2-2, the V gene TRBV11-3; D gene uncertain. The CDR3 spans 14 residues. Trimming took 4 bases from V and 5 from J, leaving 11 bases between them. Germline V gene lookup returns CDR1 SGHNT and CDR2 YENEEA. CDR3: CASSSVWETGELFF. CDR3 DNA: TGTGCCAGCAGCTCCGTGTGGGAAACCGGGGAGCTGTTTTTT.

This clonotype was counted at least ten times. The chain couples TRBV29-1 to TRBJ2-1; D not certain. Trimming stripped 7 bases from V and 7 bases from J, with 17 bases between. Germline CDR1 reads SQVTM; CDR2 reads ANQGSEA. This CDR3 has 13 amino acids. In DNA, the CDR3 is TGCAGCGCCGCAGGCTCCGTGTGGAATGAGCAGTTCTTC. Residues: CSAAGSVWNEQFF.

At least ten counts were recorded for this clonotype. The chain links TRBV5-1 to TRBJ1-4; D is unresolved. Trimming removed 4 bases from V and 7 bases from J, with 17 bases in between. There are 15 residues in the CDR3. Looked up from germline, CDR1 is SGHRS and CDR2 is YFSETQ. The CDR3, as DNA: TGCGCCAGCAGCCCCAGGACGCGGGCGTCTGAAAAACTGTTTTTT. Translated, it gives CASSPRTRASEKLFF.

This chain uses TRBV5-1 with TRBJ1-1; a weak D match, TRBD1 (6 bases). V lost 4 bases and J 3 bases, leaving 16 bases between the germline ends. The germline V gene encodes CDR1 SGHRS and CDR2 YFSETQ. The CDR3 runs to 15 residues. Written as DNA, the CDR3 is TGCGCCAGCAGCCCCAATGTAGGACAGTACACTGAAGCTTTCTTT. Its translation: CASSPNVGQYTEAFF.

This clonotype has more than one count but fewer than ten. The rearrangement links TRBV6-1 to TRBJ1-6, with TRBD1 as a possible D gene (5 bases). This CDR3 has 18 amino acids. The germline gives CDR1 MNHNS, CDR2 SASEGT. V lost 5 bases and J lost 6, with 23 bases in between. The DNA for the CDR3 is TGTGCCAGCAGTCCTGTTGCCCGGGACGCGTCCCCTAATTCACCCCTCCACTTT. It codes for CASSPVARDASPNSPLHF.

This clonotype was found a few times. The rearrangement uses TRBV5-1 and TRBJ2-2, with a weak D call TRBD2 (5 bases). The CDR3 sequence is 15 residues long. CDR1 and CDR2 (germline): SGHRS, YFSETQ. V lost 4 bases and J 0 bases, leaving 10 bases between the germline ends. The CDR3 sequence: CASSEGATNTGELFF. The CDR3 DNA sequence: TGCGCCAGCAGCGAGGGCGCGACGAACACCGGGGAGCTGTTTTTT.

The rearrangement uses TRBV18 and TRBJ1-1, with 7 bases that match TRBD1. This CDR3 is built from 15 residues. Unmatched junction bases numbered 8, after V lost 4 bases and J lost 3 bases. Germline values: CDR1 KGHSH, CDR2 LQKENI. The CDR3 nucleotides are TGTGCCAGCTCACTAACCCAGGGGGTGGACACTGAAGCTTTCTTT. Protein sequence: CASSLTQGVDTEAFF.

This clonotype was counted ten times or more. As DNA, the CDR3 is TGTGCCAGCAGCGTAACAACAGGGCGGACCGGGGAGCTGTTTTTT. Translating gives CASSVTTGRTGELFF. The chain has TRBV9 and TRBJ2-2, with a weak D call TRBD1 (6 bases). The V gene's germline CDR1 is SGDLS and CDR2 YYNGEE. This CDR3 contains 15 residues. V gave up 1 base and J gave up 5 bases, with 12 bases separating them.

In regard to this clonotype: This clone may be a read error of a much larger clone one base away. The chain has TRBV20-1 and TRBJ1-1; 8 nucleotides match TRBD1. The length of the CDR3 is 17 residues. CDR1 DFQATT and CDR2 SNEGSKA come from the germline V gene (reference sequence). The DNA for the CDR3 is TGCTGTGCTAGATGGGGGCAAGGACAGGGCCTTGGCCCTGAAGCTTTCTTT. It specifies CCARWGQGQGLGPEAFF.

The chain's CDR3 is CASSYSTVDKDTEAFF. The CDR3 DNA reads TGTGCCAGCAGTTACTCGACAGTAGATAAGGACACTGAAGCTTTCTTT. The chain recombines TRBV6-5 with TRBJ1-1; possible D gene TRBD1, 5 bases. The CDR3 is made up of 16 amino acids. The V gene's germline CDR1 is MNHEY and CDR2 SVGAGI. V was shortened by 0 bases and J by 3 bases, with 14 bases between the two germline ends.

The table lists this clonotype with many counts. The chain has TRBV29-1 and TRBJ2-5, with 7 bases lining up with TRBD2. This CDR3 is built from 14 residues. Germline V CDR1 and CDR2: SQVTM, ANQGSEA. With 6 bases clipped from V and 2 bases from J, the junction kept 9 bases outside the gene matches. The CDR3 loop reads CSVRSRGGQETQYF. The CDR3 DNA reads as TGCAGCGTCCGGTCCCGCGGGGGTCAAGAGACCCAGTACTTC.

V usage is TRBV20-1 and J usage is TRBJ2-5, with D perhaps TRBD2 (6 bases). Germline CDR1 is DFQATT and CDR2 is SNEGSKA (reference sequence). The CDR3 consists of 14 residues. Trimming took off 6 bases at V and 5 bases at J, with 19 bases between the two ends. The CDR3 region has the DNA TGCAGTGCCAGCGCCTCGTCCCGGGGGGAGACCCAGTACTTC. It codes for CSASASSRGETQYF.

The chain has TRBV28 and TRBJ1-5; 12 positions match TRBD1. Trimming took 6 bases from V and 3 from J; bases not matched to a gene: 9. The CDR3 is 17 amino acids. The germline V gene has CDR1 MDHEN and CDR2 SYDVKM. Written as DNA, the CDR3 is TGTGCCAGCAGCGTCGCGGGACAGGGGGCTATCAATCAGCCCCAGCATTTT. Protein sequence: CASSVAGQGAINQPQHF.

This clonotype occurred a few times. The J gene is TRBJ1-1, the V gene TRBV11-2, with D possibly matching TRBD1 (5 bases). From germline, CDR1 is SGHAT and CDR2 FQNNGV. With 3 bases removed from V and 4 bases from J, the gap between germline ends came to 9 bases. The CDR3 consists of 13 residues. In DNA, the CDR3 is TGTGCCAGCAGCTTCTTTAGGGGCACTGAAGCTTTCTTT. Translated, it gives CASSFFRGTEAFF.

This clonotype was detected only a few times. The chain carries TRBV28 and TRBJ1-6, with 9 bases lining up with TRBD1. The CDR3 loop spans 13 amino acids. Germline CDR1 MDHEN, CDR2 SYDVKM. Trimming removed 8 bases from V and 7 bases from J; junction bases left unmatched: 3. The CDR3 bases are TGTGCCAGCGACAGGGGGTGGAATTCACCCCTCCACTTT. This translates into CASDRGWNSPLHF.

This clonotype was counted many times. This sequence joins TRBV24-1 and TRBJ1-5; D remains ambiguous. V lost 4 bases and J lost 0, with 6 bases in between. Germline CDR1 KGHDR, CDR2 SFDVKD. The CDR3 consists of 14 residues. CDR3 amino acids: CATSESLSNQPQHF. The CDR3 nucleotides read TGTGCCACCAGTGAATCACTTAGCAATCAGCCCCAGCATTTT.